The next 31 T cell receptor beta chains were all read from a single sample in a study of blood T cells in healthy people across ages. A J-beta primer mix and a sample-barcoded 5' primer were used in a second PCR of roughly 7 to 12 cycles. TCRdb reprocessed the 5' RACE reads with MiXCR, giving one entry per CDR3 protein. Of 1.5 million to 2 million distinct CDR3 sequences listed, 40% to 55% are singletons. Sequenced sample: blood. These receptors were obtained from a woman in her forties in good health.

A few counts support this clonotype. V is TRBV2 and J is TRBJ2-5; D possibly matches TRBD1 or TRBD2 (5 bases each). Trimming removed 3 bases at V and 0 bases at J, with 11 bases between. This CDR3 has 15 residues. The germline V gene has CDR1 SNHLY and CDR2 FYNNEI. The CDR3 sequence: CASSDRGLYQETQYF. DNA of the CDR3: TGTGCCAGCAGTGACCGGGGCCTGTACCAAGAGACCCAGTACTTC.

This clonotype was detected only once. The chain couples TRBV6-2 or TRBV6-3 to TRBJ2-1; 7 bases are shared with TRBD2. Germline loops: CDR1 MNHEY, CDR2 SVGEGT. The CDR3 runs to 15 residues. Trimming cost V 5 bases and J 4 bases; bases outside gene matches: 8. The CDR3 here is CASSPRDYPYNEQFF. CDR3 nucleotides: TGTGCCAGCAGTCCCCGGGACTACCCTTACAATGAGCAGTTCTTC.

This clonotype was detected a few times. The gene calls are TRBV15 and TRBJ1-2, with 7 nucleotides matching TRBD1. Germline V gene data show CDR1 as LNHNV and CDR2 as YYDKDF (reference sequence). The CDR3 totals 15 residues. The V segment lost 0 bases and the J segment 8 bases; nucleotides outside the gene matches: 9. The CDR3 protein is CATSRDIVQGFGYTF. In DNA, the CDR3 is TGTGCCACCAGCAGAGATATCGTACAGGGGTTCGGCTACACCTTC.

The chain is built from TRBV28 and TRBJ1-5, with D perhaps matching TRBD1 (5 bases). CDR3 length: 17 amino acids. V lost 1 base and J lost 3, with 16 bases in between. Germline V lookup: CDR1 MDHEN, CDR2 SYDVKM. CDR3 loop: CASSLFGQGRFNQPQHF. CDR3 nucleotide sequence: TGTGCCAGCAGTTTATTCGGTCAGGGAAGGTTCAATCAGCCCCAGCATTTT.

The table lists this clonotype with a few counts. The rearrangement joins TRBV6-2 or TRBV6-3 to TRBJ2-5, with TRBD1 matching 7 bases. TRBJ2-7 explains the end of the DNA better; the J call may be wrong. Germline CDR1 reads MNHEY; CDR2 reads SVGEGT. This CDR3 contains 13 residues. The CDR3 spells CASATGPPYEQYF. CDR3 in DNA: TGTGCCAGCGCGACAGGGCCCCCCTACGAGCAGTACTTC.

V and J are TRBV4-2 and TRBJ2-1; 8 nucleotides line up with TRBD2. V lost 1 base, J lost 8 bases, and 16 bases stayed unmatched. CDR3 length equals 18 residues. Germline CDR1 and CDR2: LGHNA and YNFKEQ. The CDR3 DNA reads TGTGCCAGCAGCCAAGGGGCTCGCGGGGGGCCTCTCCTCTATGAGCAGTTCTTC. Protein: CASSQGARGGPLLYEQFF.

The table lists this clonotype with a few counts. The chain couples TRBV4-1 to TRBJ2-5; 12 bases match TRBD1. Near its end, the DNA agrees better with TRBJ2-7, so the J call may be wrong. Germline loops: CDR1 MGHRA, CDR2 YSYEKL. This CDR3 contains 15 residues. In nucleotides, the CDR3 is TGCGCCAGCAGTCATTCGGGACAGGGGGCTGTCGAGCAGTACTTC. Translation: CASSHSGQGAVEQYF.

The chain combines TRBV4-2 with TRBJ2-3; no firm D call. The CDR3 runs to 17 residues. Trimming pared 6 bases from V and 1 base from J, leaving 20 bases between. The germline CDR1 and CDR2 sequences are LGHNA and YNFKEQ. In DNA, the CDR3 is TGTGCCAGCAGTACCTTGGGGTCCGGGCTCGGCACAGATACGCAGTATTTT. Protein: CASSTLGSGLGTDTQYF.

There are a few counts of this clonotype. Here the CDR3 reads CASSLSGAYQETQYF. DNA of the CDR3: TGCGCCAGCAGCCTTTCAGGGGCGTACCAAGAGACCCAGTACTTC. The chain joins TRBV5-1 to TRBJ2-5; possible D gene TRBD1, 6 bases. V lost 4 bases to trimming and J lost 0 bases, with 13 bases between them. The germline CDR1 and CDR2 sequences are SGHRS and YFSETQ. This CDR3 contains 15 residues.

The chain links TRBV7-2 to TRBJ2-3; tentative D call: TRBD2 (5 bases). V shed 5 bases and J shed 3 bases, with 15 bases lying between them. The CDR3 runs to 15 residues. Germline V lookup: CDR1 SGHTA, CDR2 FQGNSA. Written as DNA, the CDR3 is TGTGCCAGCAGCCCCCGGGTACTAGAGACAGATACGCAGTATTTT. This codes for CASSPRVLETDTQYF. The full variable domain, in which reference TRBV7-2 and TRBJ2-3 provide the parts outside the CDR3, is GAGVSQSPSNKVTEKGKDVELRCDPISGHTALYWYRQSLGQGLEFLIYFQGNSAPDKSGLPSDRFSAERTGGSVSTLTIQRTQQEDSAVYLCASSPRVLETDTQYFGPGTRLTVL.

V and J are TRBV18 and TRBJ2-5; no firm D call. Looked up from germline, CDR1 is KGHSH and CDR2 is LQKENI. Between the trimmed V and J ends, which lost 1 base and 2 bases, there was a span of 8 bases. CDR3 length: 14 residues. CDR3 sequence reads: CASSPREVQETQYF. The CDR3 DNA follows: TGTGCCAGCTCACCACGGGAAGTACAAGAGACCCAGTACTTC. Complete variable domain (other parts from reference TRBV18 and TRBJ2-5): NAGVMQNPRHLVRRRGQEARLRCSPMKGHSHVYWYRQLPEEGLKFMVYLQKENIIDESGMPKERFSAEFPKEGPSILRIQQVVRGDSAAYFCASSPREVQETQYFGPGTRLLVL.

Only a few counts were recorded for this clonotype. The rearrangement links TRBV4-3 to TRBJ2-7; 8 bases agree with TRBD1. The V gene's germline CDR1 is LGHNA and CDR2 YSLEER. The CDR3 spans 17 residues. After removal of 3 bases from V and 0 bases from J, the junction contained 10 bases not matched to a gene. The CDR3 loop reads CASSHLAGTGSSYEQYF. The CDR3 nucleotides read TGCGCCAGCAGCCATCTCGCCGGGACAGGAAGCTCCTACGAGCAGTACTTC.

This clonotype was detected only a few times. This chain joins TRBV24-1 and TRBJ2-5, with D possibly TRBD2 on 6 matching bases. The ends were cut back, 2 bases at V and 4 bases at J, with 10 bases in the middle. There are 14 residues in the CDR3. Germline CDR1 reads KGHDR; CDR2 reads SFDVKD. The CDR3: CATSDSRGVETQYF. The CDR3 DNA reads as TGTGCCACCAGTGATTCACGCGGGGTAGAGACCCAGTACTTC.

CDR3 DNA: TGCAGTGCTAGGGCCAATTCCAATGAGCAGTTCTTC. The encoded protein is CSARANSNEQFF. This chain uses TRBV20-1 with TRBJ2-1; D uncertain. The CDR3 length is 12 residues. Germline CDR1 reads DFQATT; CDR2 reads SNEGSKA (reference sequence). V was trimmed by 3 bases and J by 6 bases, leaving 9 bases between them.

This clonotype was counted a few times. This chain links TRBV29-1 with TRBJ2-3; 7 nucleotides match TRBD2. The CDR3 is 13 residues long. Germline trimming cut 6 bases from V and 1 base from J; bases unmatched to any gene: 4. From germline, CDR1 is SQVTM and CDR2 ANQGSEA. CDR3 DNA sequence: TGCAGCGTGCGGGAGCCTGGCACAGATACGCAGTATTTT. Protein: CSVREPGTDTQYF.

The chain employs TRBV6-2 or TRBV6-3 and TRBJ2-2; TRBD2 aligns across 10 bases. The CDR3 is made up of 17 amino acids. CDR1 and CDR2 (germline): MNHEY, SVGEGT. The ends lost 0 bases at V and 5 bases at J; junction bases unmatched: 6. CDR3 amino acids: CASSYSPSGGPTGELFF. The CDR3 nucleotides read TGTGCCAGCAGTTACTCACCTAGCGGGGGTCCTACCGGGGAGCTGTTTTTT.

This clonotype was observed a single time. CDR3: CASSRGQTRGYTF. CDR3 in DNA: TGTGCCAGCAGTCGAGGACAGACGCGGGGCTACACCTTC. V is TRBV6-5 and J is TRBJ1-2, with D tentatively TRBD1 (6 bases). The germline V and J ends were trimmed by 5 bases and 8 bases, with 15 bases remaining between them. Germline V gives CDR1 MNHEY, CDR2 SVGAGI. The CDR3 sequence is 13 residues long.

This rearrangement joins TRBV7-9 to TRBJ1-5; D is undetermined. The CDR3 is made up of 16 amino acids. Germline CDR1 and CDR2: SEHNR and FQNEAQ (reference sequence). The ends were cut back, 0 bases at V and 0 bases at J, with 9 bases in the middle. CDR3 DNA: TGTGCCAGCAGCTTAGCTGAGACGAATAGCAATCAGCCCCAGCATTTT. Translation gives CASSLAETNSNQPQHF.

This clonotype has a handful of counts. The rearrangement links TRBV20-1 to TRBJ1-2, with 9 bases identical to TRBD1. Looked up from germline, CDR1 is DFQATT and CDR2 is SNEGSKA (reference sequence). The CDR3 contains 13 residues. The V gene end was trimmed by 5 bases and the J gene end by 8 bases; junction bases not matched to a gene: 9. This CDR3 reads CSASQGAIRGYTF. DNA of the CDR3: TGCAGTGCTTCACAGGGGGCAATTAGAGGCTACACCTTC.

The chain joins TRBV6-5 to TRBJ1-5; a weak D match, TRBD1 (6 bases). Trimming removed 2 bases from V and 11 bases from J, with 13 bases in between. The CDR3 has 13 residues. Germline loops: CDR1 MNHEY, CDR2 SVGAGI. The CDR3 here is CASSYEGGRAQHF. CDR3 sequence (DNA): TGTGCCAGCAGTTACGAGGGGGGAAGAGCCCAGCATTTT.

The J gene is TRBJ1-6, the V gene TRBV10-3; D uncertain. The CDR3 contains 14 residues. CDR1 ENHRY and CDR2 SYGVKD come from the germline V gene. V gave up 6 bases and J gave up 11 bases, with 17 bases separating them. CDR3 sequence (DNA): TGTGCCATCAGCGAAGGCCTGGGTAGGGCACCCCTCCACTTT. Its protein product is CAISEGLGRAPLHF.

This chain joins TRBV7-9 and TRBJ1-2, with 8 bases lining up with TRBD1. The CDR3 is 16 residues long. J lost 5 bases, V lost 3 bases, and 11 bases had no gene match. CDR1 is SEHNR, CDR2 FQNEAQ, per germline (reference sequence). CDR3 loop: CASSLALTGDEYGYTF. The DNA of the CDR3 is TGTGCCAGCAGCTTGGCGTTGACAGGGGATGAGTATGGCTACACCTTC.

The chain couples TRBV7-6 to TRBJ2-1; 8 nucleotides agree with TRBD2. The junction had 11 bases not matched to a gene; V was cut back by 5 bases and J by 8 bases. Looked up from germline, CDR1 is SGHVS and CDR2 is FNYEAQ. The CDR3 is 15 amino acids. The chain's CDR3 is CASSPSGGSTDEQFF. CDR3 DNA: TGTGCCAGCAGCCCCTCGGGGGGGTCTACCGATGAGCAGTTCTTC. The whole variable domain, filled in from reference TRBV7-6 and TRBJ2-1, reads GAGVSQSPRYKVTKRGQDVALRCDPISGHVSLYWYRQALGQGPEFLTYFNYEAQQDKSGLPNDRFSAERPEGSISTLTIQRTEQRDSAMYRCASSPSGGSTDEQFFGPGTRLTVL.

This clonotype was seen only a few times. The chain is built from TRBV18 and TRBJ2-5; D is uncertain. V shed 3 bases and J shed 4 bases, with 15 bases lying between them. Germline V gene sequence: CDR1 KGHSH, CDR2 LQKENI. This CDR3 is built from 15 residues. The CDR3 DNA reads TGTGCCAGCTCACCGATAAAGCAGGTTGGAGAGACCCAGTACTTC. This codes for CASSPIKQVGETQYF.

As for this clonotype: Relative to the germline gene, one junction end is altered; a read error may explain this. This sequence joins TRBV28 and TRBJ1-2; maybe TRBD1 (6 bases). Germline values: CDR1 MDHEN, CDR2 SYDVKM. This CDR3 is 15 amino acids long. CDR3 bases: TGTGCCAGCAGCTCTGCAGACAGGTGGGACCATGGCTGCACCTTC. Its protein product is CASSSADRWDHGCTF.

Only a few counts were recorded for this clonotype. This chain links TRBV7-2 with TRBJ2-5, with 11 positions matching TRBD2. Germline assignment: CDR1 SGHTA and CDR2 FQGNSA. V was pared by 1 base and J by 11 bases, with 9 bases of the junction left unmatched. CDR3 size: 15 residues. The CDR3 DNA reads as TGTGCCAGCAGCTTAGAGGCTAGCGGGGGGTTTAAGCAGTACTTC. Translated: CASSLEASGGFKQYF.

This rearrangement joins TRBV9 to TRBJ1-2, with D possibly TRBD1 on 6 matching bases. The CDR3 consists of 16 residues. With 5 bases removed from V and 1 base from J, the gap between germline ends came to 18 bases. Germline values: CDR1 SGDLS, CDR2 YYNGEE. The DNA of the CDR3 is TGTGCCAGCAGACCGGGGGGGACACCTTATAACTATGGCTACACCTTC. Translating it yields CASRPGGTPYNYGYTF.

This clonotype was picked up one time. The chain employs TRBV2 and TRBJ2-3; 12 bases align to TRBD2. Germline CDR1 reads SNHLY; CDR2 reads FYNNEI. CDR3 length: 17 amino acids. J lost 5 bases, V lost 1 base, and 7 bases had no gene match. CDR3 in amino acids: CASSEGLAGASKDTQYF. Written as DNA, the CDR3 is TGTGCCAGCAGTGAAGGACTAGCGGGGGCCTCGAAAGATACGCAGTATTTT.

In this sample, this clonotype turned up a few times. V is TRBV12-3 or TRBV12-4 and J is TRBJ1-2; 7 positions match TRBD1. This CDR3 contains 15 residues. The trim removed 2 bases at V and 4 bases at J, leaving 7 bases unmatched. In DNA form, the CDR3 reads TGTGCCAGCAGTTTACACAGGGGAGGTGGCTATGGCTACACCTTC. It specifies CASSLHRGGGYGYTF.

V gene TRBV29-1 combines with J gene TRBJ2-1; D gene ambiguous. With 0 bases removed from V and 0 bases from J, the gap between germline ends came to 15 bases. There are 17 residues in the CDR3. The germline V gene has CDR1 SQVTM and CDR2 ANQGSEA. The CDR3, as DNA: TGCAGCGTTGAAGAGGCCGGCGGCGCTAGCTCCTACAATGAGCAGTTCTTC. The encoded protein is CSVEEAGGASSYNEQFF.

This chain links TRBV2 with TRBJ1-2, with a possible D match to TRBD1 (6 bases). V lost 1 base to trimming and J lost 3 bases, with 9 bases between them. Germline CDR1 is SNHLY and CDR2 is FYNNEI. The CDR3 covers 14 residues. For the CDR3, the DNA is TGTGCCAGCAGTGAAGACAGGGAGTACTATGGCTACACCTTC. This translates into CASSEDREYYGYTF.